The T cell receptor beta chain described here comes from a study of blood T cell repertoires in COVID-19. About the research overall: From the United States, Italy and Spain came samples of acute and convalescent COVID-19.

Assignments of participants to cohorts depended upon their own reported clinical history. Two consecutive negative NP/OP PCR tests, clearance, or resolved symptoms defined Cohort 3 recovery. The table came from immunoSEQ multiplex PCR; TCRdb's copy has only in-frame clones and leaves some out. The sample shows more than 200,000 clones, around 87% of them seen only once. The CDR3 runs to 14 residues. Germline V gene data show CDR1 as SGHRS and CDR2 as YFSETQ. V lost 4 bases and J lost 4, with 14 bases in between. This sequence was found in a woman aged 50 to 65 who had recovered from COVID-19. The chain combines TRBV5-1 with TRBJ1-1; perhaps TRBD1 as D (5 bases). Sequences were obtained from PBMCs or T cells enriched from blood (not recorded which). CDR3 in DNA: TGCGCCAGCAGCGCCGGATGGGGGGTCACTGAAGCTTTCTTT. As protein: CASSAGWGVTEAFF. Full variable domain (missing parts from reference TRBV5-1 and TRBJ1-1): KAGVTQTPRYLIKTRGQQVTLSCSPISGHRSVSWYQQTPGQGLQFLFEYFSETQRNKGNFPGRFSGRQFSNSRSEMNVSTLELGDSALYLCASSAGWGVTEAFFGQGTRLTVV.